This T cell receptor (beta chain) was obtained from a study of PD-L1 blockade in urothelial cancer (dated by TCRdb to about 2017). Regarding the study in general: All patients started therapy around 2014 and received atezolizumab 1,200 mg intravenously every 3 weeks. About nine tenths of the roughly 30 patients were males with bladder-origin urothelial cancer, and about 65% of the roughly 30 reported a prior smoking history. Patients had an ECOG performance status of 0 or 1 and had received between 0 and 3 prior chemotherapy regimens. Blood samples were analyzed 3 weeks after the start of treatment (second dose) and 6 weeks after the start of treatment. A median of 141,255 T cells and 80,000 to 100,000 unique TCRs was obtained from blood samples, and a median clonality of 0.080 was observed. The study was an exploratory multi-omic analysis of somatic, immune and clinical correlates of response to PD-L1 blockade with atezolizumab in urothelial cancer. Pretreatment tumor samples, along with matched peripheral blood collected serially before and after atezolizumab treatment, underwent TCR sequencing. Durable clinical benefit meant progression-free survival longer than 6 months, and TCR features were also tested against progression-free and overall survival. In the same patients, pretreatment tumors underwent whole exome sequencing and RNA sequencing in addition to TCR sequencing. Durable clinical benefit was achieved by nine patients but not by the remaining 20. Pretreatment blood TCR-seq was available for about 28 patients, at least one posttreatment blood collection was obtained for roughly 24 patients, and tumor TCR-seq was available for roughly 24 patients. On the study overall, not on this receptor specifically: A pretreatment peripheral blood TCR clonality below the median was linked to improved progression-free and overall survival. Small sample size (n ≈ 29) and many exploratory analyses mean the results are intended to be hypothesis-generating. At 3 weeks after the start of treatment, tumor-associated TCR clones in peripheral blood had expanded more in patients with durable benefit (n of about 22, p = 0.022).

Ends trimmed: V by 3 bases, J by 1 base; bases unmatched to a gene: 6. The germline V gene encodes CDR1 SNHLY and CDR2 FYNNEI. The CDR3 runs 16 residues from the cysteine to the phenylalanine. Only the CDR3 DNA stays, 48 bases, in frame from base 1. For this clone: The antigen it binds to is not known. No much larger clone is present one base from it, and per-base qualities are unavailable.

In the paper's terms, the time point label means: pretreatment peripheral blood. The cohort comprised around 30 patients with locally advanced or metastatic urothelial carcinoma treated at Memorial Sloan Kettering on a trial protocol. Peripheral blood mononuclear cells were collected from each patient pretreatment and during treatment, giving between 1 and 8 total time points per patient. The Qiagen DNeasy Blood extraction kit was used to purify genomic DNA from total PBMCs and from tumor samples. PBMCs were collected pretreatment and during treatment, and were isolated and stored as previously described. To estimate absolute template abundance from read counts, synthetic TCR analog templates were spiked into each PCR. Using the immunoSEQ assay, TCRbeta CDR3 regions were amplified from genomic DNA with bias-controlled V and J gene primers. Rearranged TCRbeta segments were sequenced at approximately 20X coverage. The original pipeline was this. Clustering was used to correct sequencing errors, and CDR3s were annotated against IMGT to assign V, D and J genes. Downstream analyses used only productive TCRbeta rearrangements and left out out-of-frame or stop-codon sequences. Clonality was computed as one minus Shannon entropy normalized by the log of the number of unique productive sequences. Clones differing between time points or between blood and tumor were identified using Fisher's exact test with Benjamini-Hochberg correction, with an adjusted p below 0.01 applied as the threshold. Sourced from immuneACCESS, this table was stored by TCRdb with only in-frame sequences that have V and J called. A share of the clones is absent; for the studies checked, an unresolved V gene accounts for under half, and the remainder has no known explanation. V and J calls and clone size are given by that table; D and trimming were obtained from the DNA. Recorded for this sample are 90,000 or so clones; around 87% of them occurred a single time. The ten most abundant clones make up around 1.5% of the sample.

In this chain, TRBV2 is recombined with TRBJ2-3; 8 central bases correspond to TRBD2. Source: PBMCs, taken around atezolizumab (anti-PD-L1) treatment. This TCR derives from a man in his sixties with urothelial cancer. The CDR3: CASSDLAGIGTDTQYF. The DNA sequence follows: TGTGCCAGCAGTGACTTAGCGGGAATCGGCACAGATACGCAGTATTTT.